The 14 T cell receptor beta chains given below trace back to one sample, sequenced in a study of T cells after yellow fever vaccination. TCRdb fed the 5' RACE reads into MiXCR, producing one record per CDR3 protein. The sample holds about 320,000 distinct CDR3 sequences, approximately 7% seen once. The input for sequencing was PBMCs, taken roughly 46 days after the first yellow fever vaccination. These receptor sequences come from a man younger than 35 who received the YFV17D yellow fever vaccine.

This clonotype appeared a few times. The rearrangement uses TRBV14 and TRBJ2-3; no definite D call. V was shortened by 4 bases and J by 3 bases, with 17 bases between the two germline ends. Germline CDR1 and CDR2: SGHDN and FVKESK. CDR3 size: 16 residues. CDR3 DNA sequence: TGTGCCAGCAGCCCAATGATAGCCGTCCTGACAGATACGCAGTATTTT. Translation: CASSPMIAVLTDTQYF.

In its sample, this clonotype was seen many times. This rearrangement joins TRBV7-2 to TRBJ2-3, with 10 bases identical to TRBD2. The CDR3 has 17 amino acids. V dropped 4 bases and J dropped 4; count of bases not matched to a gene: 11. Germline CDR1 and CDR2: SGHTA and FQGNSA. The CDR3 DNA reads TGTGCCAGCAGCTCACGAACTAGCGGGGTTTACTCAGATACGCAGTATTTT. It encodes CASSSRTSGVYSDTQYF.

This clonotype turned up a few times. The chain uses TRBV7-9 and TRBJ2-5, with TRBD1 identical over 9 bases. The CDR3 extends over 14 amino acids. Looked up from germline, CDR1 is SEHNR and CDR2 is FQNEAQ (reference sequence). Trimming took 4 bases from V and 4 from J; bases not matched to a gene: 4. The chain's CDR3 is CASSYYRGRETQYF. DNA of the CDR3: TGTGCCAGCAGCTACTACAGGGGGCGAGAGACCCAGTACTTC.

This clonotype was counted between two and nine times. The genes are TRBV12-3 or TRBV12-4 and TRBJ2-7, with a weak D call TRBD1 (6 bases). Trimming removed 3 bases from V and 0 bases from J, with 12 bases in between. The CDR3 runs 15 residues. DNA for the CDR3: TGTGCCAGCAGTTTGAACAGGGCTACCTCCTACGAGCAGTACTTC. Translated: CASSLNRATSYEQYF.

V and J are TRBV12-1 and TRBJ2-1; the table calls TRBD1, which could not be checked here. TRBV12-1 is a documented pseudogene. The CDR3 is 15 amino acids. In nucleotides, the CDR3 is TGTGCCAGCGGCCCAGGACACCTCTGCTACAATGAGCAGTTCTTC. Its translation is CASGPGHLCYNEQFF.

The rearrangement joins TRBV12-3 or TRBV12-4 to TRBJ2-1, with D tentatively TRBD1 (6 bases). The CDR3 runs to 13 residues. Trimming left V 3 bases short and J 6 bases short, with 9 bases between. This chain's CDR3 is CASSLTDSNEQFF. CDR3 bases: TGTGCCAGCAGTTTGACGGACAGCAATGAGCAGTTCTTC.

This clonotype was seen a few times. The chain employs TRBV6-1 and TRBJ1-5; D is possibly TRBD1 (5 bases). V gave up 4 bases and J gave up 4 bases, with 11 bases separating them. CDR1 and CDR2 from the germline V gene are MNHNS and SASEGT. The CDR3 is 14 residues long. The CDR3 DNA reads TGTGCCAGCAGTGTTTTTCGGGGGAATCAGCCCCAGCATTTT. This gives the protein CASSVFRGNQPQHF.

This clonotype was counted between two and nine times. CDR3 DNA sequence: TGTGCCTCAATCCTCCGGGACAGGGGCACTGAAGCTTTCTTT. It yields the protein CASILRDRGTEAFF. The chain is built from TRBV30 and TRBJ1-1; 10 nucleotides agree with TRBD1. The CDR3 loop spans 14 amino acids. Per the germline V gene, CDR1 is GTSNPN and CDR2 is SVGIG (reference sequence). Unmatched junction bases numbered 9, after V lost 7 bases and J lost 4 bases.

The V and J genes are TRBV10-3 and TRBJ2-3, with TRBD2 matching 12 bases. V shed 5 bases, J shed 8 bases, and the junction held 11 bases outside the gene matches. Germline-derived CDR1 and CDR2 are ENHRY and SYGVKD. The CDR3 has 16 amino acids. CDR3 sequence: CAISPGGTSGPGTQYF. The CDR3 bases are TGTGCCATCAGTCCCGGCGGGACTAGCGGGCCCGGTACGCAGTATTTT.

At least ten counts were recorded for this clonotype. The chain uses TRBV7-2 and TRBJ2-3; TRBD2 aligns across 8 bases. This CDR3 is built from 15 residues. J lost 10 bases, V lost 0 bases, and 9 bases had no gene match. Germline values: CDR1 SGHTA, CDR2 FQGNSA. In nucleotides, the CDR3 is TGTGCCAGCAGCTTAGCCCCCGGGGGGGGGACGGCGCAGTATTTT. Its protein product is CASSLAPGGGTAQYF.

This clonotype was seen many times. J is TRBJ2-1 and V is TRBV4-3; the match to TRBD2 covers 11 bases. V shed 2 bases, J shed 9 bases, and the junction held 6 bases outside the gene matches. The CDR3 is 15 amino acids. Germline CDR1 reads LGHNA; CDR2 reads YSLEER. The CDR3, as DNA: TGCGCCAGCAGCCAAAGTAGCGGGGGGGCCGGTGAGCAGTTCTTC. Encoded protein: CASSQSSGGAGEQFF.

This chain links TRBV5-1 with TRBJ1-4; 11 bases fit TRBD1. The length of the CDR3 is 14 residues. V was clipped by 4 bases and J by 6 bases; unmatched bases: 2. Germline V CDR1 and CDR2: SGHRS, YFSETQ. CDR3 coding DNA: TGCGCCAGCAGCCAGGGACAGGGGGATGAAAAACTGTTTTTT. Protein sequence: CASSQGQGDEKLFF. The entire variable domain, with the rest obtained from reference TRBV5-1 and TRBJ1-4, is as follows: KAGVTQTPRYLIKTRGQQVTLSCSPISGHRSVSWYQQTPGQGLQFLFEYFSETQRNKGNFPGRFSGRQFSNSRSEMNVSTLELGDSALYLCASSQGQGDEKLFFGSGTQLSVL.

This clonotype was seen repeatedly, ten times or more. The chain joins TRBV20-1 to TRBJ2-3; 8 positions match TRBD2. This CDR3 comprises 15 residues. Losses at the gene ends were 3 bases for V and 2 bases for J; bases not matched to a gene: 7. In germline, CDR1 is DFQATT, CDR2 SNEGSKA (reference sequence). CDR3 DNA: TGCAGTGCTAGGAGCGATAGCGGGGTCACAGATACGCAGTATTTT. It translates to CSARSDSGVTDTQYF.

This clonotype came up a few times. The CDR3 region is CSARDPGLVRDTQYF. The CDR3 DNA reads as TGCAGTGCTAGAGATCCCGGACTAGTCAGAGATACGCAGTATTTT. V gene TRBV20-1 combines with J gene TRBJ2-3; 7 positions match TRBD2. V lost 0 bases, J lost 5 bases, and 8 bases stayed unmatched. The CDR3 is 15 residues long. Per the germline V gene, CDR1 is DFQATT and CDR2 is SNEGSKA (reference sequence).